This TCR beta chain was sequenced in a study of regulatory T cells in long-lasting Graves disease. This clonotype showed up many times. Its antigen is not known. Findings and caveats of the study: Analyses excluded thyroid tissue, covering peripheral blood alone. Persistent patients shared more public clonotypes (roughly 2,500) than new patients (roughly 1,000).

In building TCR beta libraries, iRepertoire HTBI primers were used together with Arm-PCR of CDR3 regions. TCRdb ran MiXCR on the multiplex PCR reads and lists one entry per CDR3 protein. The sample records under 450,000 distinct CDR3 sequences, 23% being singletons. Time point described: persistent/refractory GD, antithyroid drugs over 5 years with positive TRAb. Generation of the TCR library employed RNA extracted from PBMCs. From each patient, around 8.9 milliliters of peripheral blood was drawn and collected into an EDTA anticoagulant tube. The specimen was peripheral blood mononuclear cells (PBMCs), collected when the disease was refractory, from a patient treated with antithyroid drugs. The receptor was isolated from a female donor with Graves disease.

The CDR3: CATSSRGGEKLFF. For the CDR3, the DNA is TGTGCCACCAGCAGCAGAGGGGGTGAAAAACTGTTTTTT. V usage is TRBV15 and J usage is TRBJ1-4, with D possibly matching TRBD1 (6 bases). Germline V gene lookup returns CDR1 LNHNV and CDR2 YYDKDF (reference sequence). CDR3 length: 13 residues. V was pared by 3 bases and J by 7 bases, with 9 bases between.